This TCR beta chain was observed in a study of EBV T-cell therapy then PD-1 blockade in nasopharyngeal carcinoma. Germline V gene sequence: CDR1 LGHNA, CDR2 YSLEER. V shed 3 bases and J shed 1 base, with 10 bases lying between them. The CDR3 has 15 residues. This clone has only a few counts. Its antigen remains unknown. Described treatment: AdE1-LMPpoly-expanded autologous EBV-specific T-cell therapy followed by anti-PD-1 nivolumab. The data were produced by immunoSEQ multiplex PCR, yet TCRdb's version contains in-frame clones alone and is incomplete. The sample contains around 22,000 clones, under 90% of which appear only once.

Sequencing was performed on CD8+ T cells from blood, taken at day -245 from a patient whose treatment included autologous EBV-specific T cells and nivolumab. This TCR was sampled from a man aged 40-50 years with nasopharyngeal carcinoma. The V call is TRBV4-3, the J call TRBJ1-5, with D maybe TRBD1 (6 bases). In nucleotides, the CDR3 is TGCGCCAGCAGCCAGGGGACATGGAGCAATCAGCCCCAGCATTTT. Translated: CASSQGTWSNQPQHF.